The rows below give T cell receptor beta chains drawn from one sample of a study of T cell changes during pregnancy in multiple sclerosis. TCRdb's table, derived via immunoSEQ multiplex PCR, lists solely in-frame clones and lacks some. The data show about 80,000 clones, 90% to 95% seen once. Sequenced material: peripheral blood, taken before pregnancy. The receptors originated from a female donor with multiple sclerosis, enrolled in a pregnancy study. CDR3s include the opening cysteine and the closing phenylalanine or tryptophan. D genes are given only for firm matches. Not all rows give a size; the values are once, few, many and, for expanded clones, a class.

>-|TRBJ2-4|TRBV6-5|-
TGTGCCAGCAGTTACGGGCAGGGAAATTGGAACATTCAGTACTTC
CASSYGQGNWNIQYF
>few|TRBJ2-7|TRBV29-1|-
TGCAGCGTTGAAGAGAGCGGGTACGAGCAGTACTTC
CSVEESGYEQYF
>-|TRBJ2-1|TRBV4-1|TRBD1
TGCGCCAGCAGCCAAGGTATAGGGGGCAGTGAGCAGTTCTTC
CASSQGIGGSEQFF
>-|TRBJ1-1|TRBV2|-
TGTGCCAGCATTGTCCTCGATAGAGGTGAAGCTTTCTTT
CASIVLDRGEAFF
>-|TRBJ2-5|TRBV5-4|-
TGTGCCAGCAGCCCCGGAACCACAGTAGGGACCCAGTACTTC
CASSPGTTVGTQYF
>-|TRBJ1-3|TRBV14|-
TGTGCCAGCAGCCAAGATGGTCCGAGCTCTGGAAACACCATATATTTT
CASSQDGPSSGNTIYF
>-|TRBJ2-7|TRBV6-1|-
TGTGCCAGCACCATCACGGCCTACGAGCAGTACTTC
CASTITAYEQYF
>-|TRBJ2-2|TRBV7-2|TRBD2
TGTGCCAGCAGCTCAGTTGGGGGACTAGCGGGCTCCGGGGAGCTGTTTTTT
CASSSVGGLAGSGELFF
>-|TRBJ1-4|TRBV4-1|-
TGCGCCAGCAAACTCGGACCCGGGGATGAAAAACTGTTTTTT
CASKLGPGDEKLFF
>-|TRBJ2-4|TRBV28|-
TGTGCCAGCAGTTTGGGTCACAGTAGTGGATTGAAGAGTCCCCAGTACTTC
CASSLGHSSGLKSPQYF
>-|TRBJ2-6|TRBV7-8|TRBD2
TGTGCCAGCAGCCCGGGACTAGCGGGAGTCCCGGGGGCCAACGTCCTGACTTTC
CASSPGLAGVPGANVLTF